Presented here are 2 T cell receptor beta chains from one specimen sequenced in a study of cytomegalovirus exposure and HLA in healthy donors. Researchers ran the PCR with 60 Vbeta and 13 Jbeta primers. TCRdb's copy holds only in-frame clones and misses some; the assay was immunoSEQ multiplex PCR. The sample lists about 140,000 clones, around 76% occurring once. Specimen: PBMCs. Every receptor here comes from a man aged 18 to 30 in good health and CMV-seronegative.

A single count supports this clone. The DNA for the CDR3 is TGTGCCAGCAGCTTAGAAGAGGGGGCGCTTATCAATGAGCAGTTCTTC. This sequence encodes CASSLEEGALINEQFF. The chain is built from TRBV13 and TRBJ2-1, with 7 positions matching TRBD1. V lost 1 base, J lost 6 bases, and 9 bases stayed unmatched. Per germline, CDR1 PRHDT and CDR2 FYEKMQ (reference sequence). CDR3 length: 16 amino acids.

The chain links TRBV27 to TRBJ2-2, with D possibly matching TRBD1 (6 bases). This CDR3 is 17 amino acids long. Trimming left V 4 bases short and J 3 bases short, with 18 bases between. Germline V lookup: CDR1 MNHEY, CDR2 SMNVEV (reference sequence). CDR3 sequence (DNA): TGTGCCAGCAGTTCCCCCAACATTCAGGGGCACACCGGGGAGCTGTTTTTT. The encoded protein is CASSSPNIQGHTGELFF.